Reported below is one T cell receptor (beta chain). This sample is part of a study of T-cell reconstitution after alpha-beta-depleted transplantation in children. Researchers prepared the TCRbeta library using unique molecular identifiers, the study reports. TCRdb used MiXCR to reprocess the PCR reads, holding one entry per CDR3 protein. The table has about 72,000 distinct CDR3 sequences, just under 7.5% seen once. Germline V lookup: CDR1 SGHTA, CDR2 FQGNSA. Trimming took off 5 bases at V and 0 bases at J, with 11 bases between the two ends. The CDR3 loop spans 15 amino acids. The V and J genes are TRBV7-2 and TRBJ1-5; unclear D gene. This clonotype was obtained from a human donor who donated a stem cell graft to a child with acute lymphoblastic leukemia. Specimen: PBMCs from the stem cell graft donor, collected from the stem cell graft. CDR3 in DNA: TGTGCCAGCAGCCCCCGGGTGAATAGCAATCAGCCCCAGCATTTT. Its translation is CASSPRVNSNQPQHF.